The present TCR beta chain was sequenced within a study of T cells in Graves' hyperthyroidism and ophthalmopathy. TCR beta CDR3 regions were amplified from RNA transcripts. Using the HTBI primer set, a first-round RT-PCR was run on the TCR CDR3. TCRdb re-called the multiplex PCR reads through MiXCR, storing one row per CDR3 protein. The sample has some 800,000 distinct CDR3 sequences, about 38% seen once. Uncontrolled infection, other autoimmune disease, pregnancy or lactation disqualified patients from enrolment. Trimming took 6 bases from V and 8 from J, leaving 14 bases between them. The CDR3 has 14 amino acids.

The sample was blood. This rearrangement joins TRBV12-3 or TRBV12-4 to TRBJ1-6; D possibly corresponds to TRBD1 (5 bases). The sequence was obtained from a man aged 18 to 30 with Graves' hyperthyroidism. The CDR3 region has the DNA TGTGCCAGCAGCCCGGACACCTACCATTCACCCCTCCACTTT. Translating gives CASSPDTYHSPLHF.